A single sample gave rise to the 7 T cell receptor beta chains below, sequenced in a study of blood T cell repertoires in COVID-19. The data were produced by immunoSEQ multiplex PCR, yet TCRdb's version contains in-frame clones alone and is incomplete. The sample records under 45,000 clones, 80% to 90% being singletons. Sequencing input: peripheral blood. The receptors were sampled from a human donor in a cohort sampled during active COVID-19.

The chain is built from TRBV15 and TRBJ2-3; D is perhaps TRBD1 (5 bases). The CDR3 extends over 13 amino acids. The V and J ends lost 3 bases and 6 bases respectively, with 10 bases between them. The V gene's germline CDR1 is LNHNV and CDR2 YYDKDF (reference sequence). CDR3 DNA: TGTGCCACCAGCAGGCAGGGTCGCGATACGCAGTATTTT. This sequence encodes CATSRQGRDTQYF.

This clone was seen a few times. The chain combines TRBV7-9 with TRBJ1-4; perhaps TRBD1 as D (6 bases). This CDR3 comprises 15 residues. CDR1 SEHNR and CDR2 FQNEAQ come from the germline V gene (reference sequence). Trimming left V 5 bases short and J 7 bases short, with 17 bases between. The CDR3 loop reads CASSLETGHREKLFF. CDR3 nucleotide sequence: TGTGCCAGCAGCCTCGAGACAGGACACCGTGAAAAACTGTTTTTT.

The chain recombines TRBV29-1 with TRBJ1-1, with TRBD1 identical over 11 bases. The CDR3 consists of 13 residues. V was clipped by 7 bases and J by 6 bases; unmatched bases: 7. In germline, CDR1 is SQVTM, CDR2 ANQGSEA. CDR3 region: CSARDRGFSEAFF. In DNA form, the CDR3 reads TGCAGCGCACGGGACAGGGGGTTCTCTGAAGCTTTCTTT.

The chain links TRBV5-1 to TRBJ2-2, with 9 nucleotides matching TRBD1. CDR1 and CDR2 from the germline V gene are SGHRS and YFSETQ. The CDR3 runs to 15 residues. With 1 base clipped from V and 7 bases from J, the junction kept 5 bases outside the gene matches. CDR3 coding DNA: TGCGCCAGCAGCTTGAGACAGGGGGAAAACGGGGAGCTGTTTTTT. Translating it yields CASSLRQGENGELFF.

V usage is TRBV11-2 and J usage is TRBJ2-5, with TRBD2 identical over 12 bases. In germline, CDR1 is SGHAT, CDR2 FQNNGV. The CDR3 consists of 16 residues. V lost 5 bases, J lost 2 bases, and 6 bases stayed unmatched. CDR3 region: CASSVTSGSRQETQYF. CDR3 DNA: TGTGCCAGCAGCGTGACTAGCGGGAGTCGGCAAGAGACCCAGTACTTC.

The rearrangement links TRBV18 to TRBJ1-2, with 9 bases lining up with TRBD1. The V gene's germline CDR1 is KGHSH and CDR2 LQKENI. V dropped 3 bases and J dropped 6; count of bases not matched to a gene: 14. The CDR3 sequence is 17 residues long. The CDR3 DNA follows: TGTGCCAGCTCACCCGCGTTGACGGGACAGGGCCTCGATGGCTACACCTTC. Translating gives CASSPALTGQGLDGYTF.

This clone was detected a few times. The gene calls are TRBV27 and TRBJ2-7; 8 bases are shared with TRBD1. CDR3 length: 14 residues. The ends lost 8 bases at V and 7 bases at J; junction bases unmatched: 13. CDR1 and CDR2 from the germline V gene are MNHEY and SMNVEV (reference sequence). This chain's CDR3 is CASGRQGLGGEQYF. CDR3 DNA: TGTGCCAGCGGGCGACAGGGGTTAGGGGGGGAGCAGTACTTC.